The source of this T cell receptor (beta chain) is a study of cytomegalovirus exposure and HLA in healthy donors. Study outcomes and limitations: Immune exposure information available was restricted to CMV serostatus. Listed as cytomegalovirus-associated were 150 to 200 TCR beta chains. An analysis that was carried out later associated approximately 17,000 TCR beta sequences with HLA alleles at 0.05 false discovery rate.

For this clone: Antigen specificity is unknown.

It was with 60 Vbeta and 13 Jbeta primers that the PCR ran. The table came from immunoSEQ multiplex PCR; TCRdb's copy has only in-frame clones and leaves some out. The sample holds around 50,000 clones, roughly 83% seen once. Everyone who donated was a healthy bone marrow donor. V was pared by 9 bases and J by 5 bases, with 19 bases between. The germline gives CDR1 MDHEN, CDR2 SYDVKM. CDR3 length: 14 residues. This sequence was found in a man aged 35 to 55 in good health and CMV-seronegative. The sequencing sample was made of PBMCs. The chain links TRBV28 to TRBJ1-2; D possibly corresponds to TRBD1 (6 bases). The CDR3 DNA follows: TGTGCCAGTATGGGACATTTTAAGAGGTATGGCTACACCTTC. Its protein is CASMGHFKRYGYTF.